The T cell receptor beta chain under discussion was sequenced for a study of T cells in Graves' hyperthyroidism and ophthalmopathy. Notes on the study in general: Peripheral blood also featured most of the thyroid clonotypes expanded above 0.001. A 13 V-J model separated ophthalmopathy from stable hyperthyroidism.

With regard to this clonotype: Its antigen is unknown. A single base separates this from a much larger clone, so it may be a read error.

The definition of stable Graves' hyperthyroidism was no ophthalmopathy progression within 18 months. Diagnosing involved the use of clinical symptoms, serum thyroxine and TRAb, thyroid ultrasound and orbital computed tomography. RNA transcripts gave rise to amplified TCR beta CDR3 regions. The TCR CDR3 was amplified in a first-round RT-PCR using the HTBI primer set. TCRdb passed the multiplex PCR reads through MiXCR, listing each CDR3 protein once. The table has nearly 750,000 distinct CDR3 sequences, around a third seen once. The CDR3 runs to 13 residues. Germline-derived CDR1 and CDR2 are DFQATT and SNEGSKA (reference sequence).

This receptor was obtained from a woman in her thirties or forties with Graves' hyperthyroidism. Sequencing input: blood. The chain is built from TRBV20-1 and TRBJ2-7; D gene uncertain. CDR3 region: CSAQFGGPYERYF. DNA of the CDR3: TGCAGTGCGCAATTTGGCGGCCCCTACGAGCGGTACTTC.